This TCR beta chain derives from a study of T cell responses to AZD1222 COVID-19 vaccine. Background on the study: Second-dose intervals of approximately 4 or approximately 12 weeks were pooled.

Concerning this clone itself: Its antigen remains unknown.

Per germline, CDR1 SGHAT and CDR2 FQNNGV. The CDR3 runs 14 residues. Trimming left V 2 bases short and J 1 base short, with 8 bases between. Study-wide results and limits: When two AZD1222 doses had been given, Spike-specific TCR breadth and depth rose. Regions left unmutated in variants are reportedly the target of nearly half of spike-specific TCRs. No repertoire was sampled before or during the peak T cell response, only after it.

Here immunoSEQ multiplex PCR was the method, and the copy in TCRdb shows in-frame clones only, minus some. The sample shows 150,000 to 200,000 clones, around nine tenths of them seen only once. The sequence was collected from an adult in good health. Sequencing was performed on peripheral blood, taken on day 0 of AZD1222 vaccination. The V and J genes are TRBV11-2 and TRBJ1-1; D uncertain. CDR3 nucleotides: TGTGCCAGCAGCTTAATACAGAAGAACACTGAAGCTTTCTTT. Residues: CASSLIQKNTEAFF.